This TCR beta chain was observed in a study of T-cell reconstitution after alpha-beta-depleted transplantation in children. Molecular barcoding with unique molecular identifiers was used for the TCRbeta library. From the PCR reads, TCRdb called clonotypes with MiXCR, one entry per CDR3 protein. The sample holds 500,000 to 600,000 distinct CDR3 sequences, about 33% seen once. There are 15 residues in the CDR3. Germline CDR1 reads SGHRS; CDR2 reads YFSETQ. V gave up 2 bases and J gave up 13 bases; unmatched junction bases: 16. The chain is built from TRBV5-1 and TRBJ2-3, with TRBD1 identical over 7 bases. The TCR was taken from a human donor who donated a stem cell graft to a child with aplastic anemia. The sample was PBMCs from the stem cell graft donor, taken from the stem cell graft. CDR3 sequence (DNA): TGCGCCAGCAGCTTCACCGGGACAGCACGCCCGGACAAGTATTTT. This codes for CASSFTGTARPDKYF.